This T cell receptor (beta chain) was recorded in a study of blood T cell repertoires in COVID-19. Looking at the study overall: The origin of the acute and convalescent COVID-19 samples was the United States, Italy and Spain. T cells, B-cell-depleted T cells, or PBMCs supplied cDNA or gDNA.

Germline CDR1 reads SGHVS; CDR2 reads FNYEAQ. The CDR3 spans 15 residues. V gave up 1 base and J gave up 2 bases; unmatched junction bases: 5. This clone came up a few times. Source study methods: Nucleated cell number was recorded as an estimate derived from reference gene primer amplification. Using immunoSEQ multiplex PCR, the repertoire was profiled, and TCRdb retains in-frame clones only, with some absent. Clone size and the V and J calls come from that table; the DNA yielded D and trimming. This table holds about 17,000 clones, 86% found once. The sequenced material came from peripheral blood. V and J are TRBV7-6 and TRBJ2-7; 7 nucleotides line up with TRBD1. The clonotype was recovered from a human donor with active COVID-19. The donor label of this sample is uncertain. As DNA, the CDR3 is TGTGCCAGCAGCTTAGGTAGGGGGCCCGCCTACGAGCAGTACTTC. Translation gives CASSLGRGPAYEQYF.